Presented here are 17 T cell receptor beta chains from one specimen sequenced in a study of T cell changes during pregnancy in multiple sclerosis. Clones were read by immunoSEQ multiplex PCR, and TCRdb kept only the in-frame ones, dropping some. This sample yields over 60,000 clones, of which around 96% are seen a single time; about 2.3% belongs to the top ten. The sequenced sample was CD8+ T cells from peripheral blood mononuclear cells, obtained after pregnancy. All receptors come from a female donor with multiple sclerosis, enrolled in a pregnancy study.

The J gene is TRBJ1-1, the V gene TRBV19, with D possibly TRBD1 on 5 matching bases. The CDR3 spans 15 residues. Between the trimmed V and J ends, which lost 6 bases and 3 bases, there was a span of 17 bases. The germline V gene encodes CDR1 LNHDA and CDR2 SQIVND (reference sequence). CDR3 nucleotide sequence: TGTGCCAGTAGAATGCGTGATGGGGCGCACACTGAAGCTTTCTTT. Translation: CASRMRDGAHTEAFF.

The CDR3 is CASSASPGQVSSYEQYF. CDR3 nucleotides: TGTGCCAGTAGCGCGTCACCGGGACAGGTGAGCTCCTACGAGCAGTACTTC. The chain recombines TRBV19 with TRBJ2-7; 8 bases fit TRBD1. The CDR3 length is 17 residues. V lost 6 bases to trimming and J lost 0 bases; unmatched junction nucleotides: 13. Germline-derived CDR1 and CDR2 are LNHDA and SQIVND (reference sequence).

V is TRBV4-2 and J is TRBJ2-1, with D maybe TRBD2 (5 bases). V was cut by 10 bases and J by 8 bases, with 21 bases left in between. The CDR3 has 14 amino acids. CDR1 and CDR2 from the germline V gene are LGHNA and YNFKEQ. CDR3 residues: CATSAKPGNDEQFF. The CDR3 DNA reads TGTGCCACCTCAGCCAAGCCCGGGAATGATGAGCAGTTCTTC.

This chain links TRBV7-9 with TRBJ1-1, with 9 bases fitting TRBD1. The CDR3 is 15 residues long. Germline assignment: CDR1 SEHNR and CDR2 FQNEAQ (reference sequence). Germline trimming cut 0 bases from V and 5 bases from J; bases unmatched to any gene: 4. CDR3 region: CASSLADRGETEAFF. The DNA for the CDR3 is TGTGCCAGCAGCTTAGCGGACAGGGGAGAAACTGAAGCTTTCTTT.

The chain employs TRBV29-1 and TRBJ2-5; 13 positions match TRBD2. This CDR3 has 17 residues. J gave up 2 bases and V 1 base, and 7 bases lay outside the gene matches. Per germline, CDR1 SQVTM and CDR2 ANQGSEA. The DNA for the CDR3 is TGCAGCGTTGAAGGAATGCTACTAGCGGGAGGGCAAGAGACCCAGTACTTC. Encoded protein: CSVEGMLLAGGQETQYF. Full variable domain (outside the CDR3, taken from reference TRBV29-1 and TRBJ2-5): SAVISQKPSRDICQRGTSLTIQCQVDSQVTMMFWYRQQPGQSLTLIATANQGSEATYESGFVIDKFPISRPNLTFSTLTVSNMSPEDSSIYLCSVEGMLLAGGQETQYFGPGTRLLVL.

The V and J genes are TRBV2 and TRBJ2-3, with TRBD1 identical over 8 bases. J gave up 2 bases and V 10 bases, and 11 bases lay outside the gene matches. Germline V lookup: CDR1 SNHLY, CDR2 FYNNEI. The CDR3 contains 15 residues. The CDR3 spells CATWTGRPFTDTQYF. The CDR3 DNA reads TGTGCCACCTGGACAGGGCGTCCCTTCACAGATACGCAGTATTTT.

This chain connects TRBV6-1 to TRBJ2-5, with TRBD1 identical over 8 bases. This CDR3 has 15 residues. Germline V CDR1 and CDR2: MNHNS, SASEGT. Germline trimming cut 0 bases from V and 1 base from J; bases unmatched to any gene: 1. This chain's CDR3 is CASSEAGTGQETQYF. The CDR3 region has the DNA TGTGCCAGCAGTGAAGCTGGGACAGGCCAAGAGACCCAGTACTTC.

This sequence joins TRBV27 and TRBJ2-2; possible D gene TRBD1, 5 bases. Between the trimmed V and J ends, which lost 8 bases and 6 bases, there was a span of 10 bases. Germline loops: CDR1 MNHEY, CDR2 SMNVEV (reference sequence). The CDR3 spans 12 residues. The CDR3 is CASGPGSGELFF. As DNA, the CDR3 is TGTGCCAGCGGCCCAGGGTCCGGGGAGCTGTTTTTT.

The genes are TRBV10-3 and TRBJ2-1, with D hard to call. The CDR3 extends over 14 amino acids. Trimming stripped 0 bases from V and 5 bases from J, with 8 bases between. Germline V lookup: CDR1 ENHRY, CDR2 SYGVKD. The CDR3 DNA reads TGTGCCATCAGTGAGTCGACACTGAACAATGAGCAGTTCTTC. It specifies CAISESTLNNEQFF.

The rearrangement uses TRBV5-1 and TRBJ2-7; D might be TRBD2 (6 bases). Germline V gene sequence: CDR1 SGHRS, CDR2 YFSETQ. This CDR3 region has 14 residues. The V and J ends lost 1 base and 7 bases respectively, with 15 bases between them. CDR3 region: CASSLSWGGNEQYF. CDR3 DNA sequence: TGCGCCAGCAGCTTGAGTTGGGGCGGGAATGAGCAGTACTTC.

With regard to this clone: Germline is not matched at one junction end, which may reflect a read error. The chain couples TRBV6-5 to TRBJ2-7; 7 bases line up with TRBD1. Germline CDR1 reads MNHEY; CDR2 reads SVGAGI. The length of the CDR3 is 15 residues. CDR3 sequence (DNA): TGTGCCAGCAGTCACTCCGGGACAGCCTCCTACGAGCAGTACTTC. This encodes CASSHSGTASYEQYF.

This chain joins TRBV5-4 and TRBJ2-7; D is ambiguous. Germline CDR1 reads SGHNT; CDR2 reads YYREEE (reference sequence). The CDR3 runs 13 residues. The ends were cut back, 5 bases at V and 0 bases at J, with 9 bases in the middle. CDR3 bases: TGTGCCAGCAGGTTGAATCGCTCCTACGAGCAGTACTTC. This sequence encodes CASRLNRSYEQYF.

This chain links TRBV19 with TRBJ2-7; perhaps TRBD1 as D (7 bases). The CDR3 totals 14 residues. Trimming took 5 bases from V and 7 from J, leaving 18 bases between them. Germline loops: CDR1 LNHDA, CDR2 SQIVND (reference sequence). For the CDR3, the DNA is TGTGCCAGTAGTCCGGGAGCAGGGGGATATGAGCAGTACTTC. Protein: CASSPGAGGYEQYF.

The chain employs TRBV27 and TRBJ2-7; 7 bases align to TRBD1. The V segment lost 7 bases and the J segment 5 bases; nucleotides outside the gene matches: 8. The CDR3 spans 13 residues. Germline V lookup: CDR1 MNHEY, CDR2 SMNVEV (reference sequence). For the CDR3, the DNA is TGTGCCAGCACGACAGGGCCGTGGGACGAGCAGTACTTC. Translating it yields CASTTGPWDEQYF.

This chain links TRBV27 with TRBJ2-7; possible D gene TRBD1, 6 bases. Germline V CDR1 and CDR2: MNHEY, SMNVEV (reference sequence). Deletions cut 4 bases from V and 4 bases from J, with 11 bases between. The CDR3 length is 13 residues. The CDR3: CASSWGPGYEQYF. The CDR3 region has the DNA TGTGCCAGCAGTTGGGGGCCAGGGTACGAGCAGTACTTC.

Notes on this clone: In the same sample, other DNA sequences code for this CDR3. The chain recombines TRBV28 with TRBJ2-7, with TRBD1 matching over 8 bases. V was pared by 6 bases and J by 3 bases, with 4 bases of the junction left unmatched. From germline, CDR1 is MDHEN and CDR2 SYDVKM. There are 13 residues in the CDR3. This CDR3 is CASSFGQGYEQYF. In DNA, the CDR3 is TGTGCCAGCAGCTTCGGACAGGGCTACGAGCAGTACTTC. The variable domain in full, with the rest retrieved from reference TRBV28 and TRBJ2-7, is DVKVTQSSRYLVKRTGEKVFLECVQDMDHENMFWYRQDPGLGLRLIYFSYDVKMKEKGDIPEGYSVSREKKERFSLILESASTNQTSMYLCASSFGQGYEQYFGPGTRLTVT.

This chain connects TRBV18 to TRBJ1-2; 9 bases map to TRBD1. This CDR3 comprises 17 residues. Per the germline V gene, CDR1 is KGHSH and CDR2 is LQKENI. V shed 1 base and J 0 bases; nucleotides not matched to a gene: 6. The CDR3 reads CASSPLGTGPANYGYTF. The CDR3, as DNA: TGTGCCAGCTCACCACTCGGGACAGGGCCTGCTAACTATGGCTACACCTTC.